This T cell receptor beta chain was observed in a study of T cell changes during pregnancy in multiple sclerosis. The table came from immunoSEQ multiplex PCR; TCRdb's copy has only in-frame clones and leaves some out. Here the sample spans around 34,000 clones, just over 90% being singletons. The material sequenced was CD8+ T cells from peripheral blood mononuclear cells, taken in the first trimester of pregnancy. This clonotype was obtained from a female donor with multiple sclerosis, enrolled in a pregnancy study.

The CDR3 loop reads CASSKALLLDGQETQYF. Written as DNA, the CDR3 is TGTGCCAGCAGCAAAGCGCTCCTTCTTGACGGGCAAGAGACCCAGTACTTC. The V and J genes are TRBV21-1 and TRBJ2-5; the table names TRBD2, a call not compared with the DNA. TRBV21-1 is assigned pseudogene status. This CDR3 spans 17 amino acids.